These T cell receptor beta chains were read from a single sample in a study of blood T cell repertoires in COVID-19. TCRdb keeps only in-frame clones here, not all; method: immunoSEQ multiplex PCR. Here the sample spans approximately 380,000 clones, 85% being singletons. The material sequenced was peripheral blood. The receptor source for this set is a woman aged 18-29 years with acute or convalescent COVID-19. CDR3s leave out the opening cysteine and the closing phenylalanine or tryptophan. A D gene is named only where the DNA matches it firmly.

D gene: TRBD2; V gene: TRBV6-5; CDR3 protein: ASIWASGDVGELF
D gene: NA; V gene: TRBV7-8; CDR3 protein: ASSLGPSREQY
D gene: TRBD1; V gene: TRBV15; CDR3 protein: ATSGHRGQGYSPLH
D gene: TRBD1; V gene: TRBV30; CDR3 protein: AWSGGQGNTEAF
D gene: TRBD2; V gene: TRBV5-4; CDR3 protein: ASSSRRDLTSGTNEQF
D gene: NA; V gene: TRBV11-2; CDR3 protein: ASSAGGPGLSPPLH
D gene: TRBD2; V gene: TRBV28; CDR3 protein: ASSYSAGVIPEQY
D gene: TRBD2; V gene: TRBV6-7; CDR3 protein: ASSYGRALGEQY
D gene: NA; V gene: TRBV6-5; CDR3 protein: ASNPLLSNQPQH
D gene: TRBD2; V gene: TRBV11-2; CDR3 protein: ASSMTSGLNQETQY
D gene: NA; V gene: TRBV6-1; CDR3 protein: ASSERAGPRTQY
D gene: TRBD2; V gene: TRBV25-1; CDR3 protein: ASSDGTSAGVPETQY
D gene: NA; V gene: TRBV11-1; CDR3 protein: ASSFGAGTSGELF
D gene: NA; V gene: TRBV10-3; CDR3 protein: AISDGRTQY
D gene: TRBD1; V gene: TRBV30; CDR3 protein: AWRWDRTNTEAF
D gene: TRBD1; V gene: TRBV6-2/TRBV6-3; CDR3 protein: ASSQRDRANSPLH
D gene: NA; V gene: TRBV12-3/TRBV12-4; CDR3 protein: ASSSRRDQPQH
D gene: NA; V gene: TRBV7-3; CDR3 protein: ASSYSGTPYNEQF
D gene: NA; V gene: TRBV7-9; CDR3 protein: ASSLAGKSGTEAF
D gene: TRBD1; V gene: TRBV7-3; CDR3 protein: ASSLQGDDSPLH
D gene: NA; V gene: TRBV12-3/TRBV12-4; CDR3 protein: ASSPGDEQF
D gene: NA; V gene: TRBV11-2; CDR3 protein: ASSFRPDSYEQY
D gene: NA; V gene: TRBV6-6; CDR3 protein: ASTFGGNYNEQF
D gene: NA; V gene: TRBV9; CDR3 protein: ASSVESQGAGELF
D gene: TRBD1; V gene: TRBV28; CDR3 protein: ASSFGPPGQGAYEQY
D gene: NA; V gene: TRBV27; CDR3 protein: ASRQGRKAF
D gene: NA; V gene: TRBV2; CDR3 protein: ASGTGQSGNSPLH
D gene: TRBD1; V gene: TRBV11-2; CDR3 protein: ASSPGQGSTGELF
D gene: NA; V gene: TRBV9; CDR3 protein: ASSALLSGDIQY
D gene: TRBD2; V gene: TRBV5-1; CDR3 protein: ASSLERIGRETGELF
D gene: NA; V gene: TRBV6-5; CDR3 protein: ASSTDRNSYNEQF
D gene: TRBD1; V gene: TRBV9; CDR3 protein: ASSVGIRDRSAETQY
D gene: NA; V gene: TRBV5-6; CDR3 protein: ASRAKVRNEQY
D gene: NA; V gene: TRBV24-1; CDR3 protein: ATSDSRQSLNNEQF
D gene: NA; V gene: TRBV3-1/TRBV3-2; CDR3 protein: ASSRTRASSYNSPLH
D gene: NA; V gene: TRBV6-6; CDR3 protein: ASSYRPGNSNQPQH
D gene: TRBD1; V gene: TRBV29-1; CDR3 protein: SVVQGEKLF
D gene: NA; V gene: TRBV5-1; CDR3 protein: ASSLAGFDTQY
D gene: TRBD1; V gene: TRBV19; CDR3 protein: ASSPPGQFNSPLH
D gene: NA; V gene: TRBV21-1; CDR3 protein: ASSKSTGPDYGYT
D gene: TRBD1; V gene: TRBV28; CDR3 protein: ASSMGQGYGYT
D gene: TRBD1; V gene: TRBV18; CDR3 protein: ASSPSGQGSNEQY
D gene: TRBD2; V gene: TRBV5-1; CDR3 protein: ASSSRAGADGELF
D gene: NA; V gene: TRBV27; CDR3 protein: ATIGGNSDTQY
D gene: TRBD2; V gene: TRBV14; CDR3 protein: ASDSSGTGGEQF
D gene: NA; V gene: TRBV9; CDR3 protein: ASSALGSTDTQY
D gene: TRBD2; V gene: TRBV7-8; CDR3 protein: ASSREDQETQY
D gene: NA; V gene: TRBV5-1; CDR3 protein: ASSLLGETSPLH
D gene: TRBD1; V gene: TRBV6-5; CDR3 protein: ASSQRQGYGYT
D gene: NA; V gene: TRBV10-3; CDR3 protein: AISEQANEKLF
D gene: NA; V gene: TRBV7-9; CDR3 protein: ASSFYRLNSPLH
D gene: NA; V gene: TRBV21-1; CDR3 protein: ASSKGLAGGPGELF
D gene: TRBD2; V gene: TRBV3-1/TRBV3-2; CDR3 protein: ASSSGLAAYNEQF
D gene: NA; V gene: TRBV7-9; CDR3 protein: ASRPIQGTSPYNEQF
D gene: TRBD1; V gene: TRBV19; CDR3 protein: ASSIGRDRGHGYT
D gene: NA; V gene: TRBV5-5; CDR3 protein: ASTTYRASYEQY
D gene: TRBD1; V gene: TRBV28; CDR3 protein: ASSTGGGSYEQY
D gene: TRBD2; V gene: TRBV15; CDR3 protein: ATSSHSSGRVFGTDTQY
D gene: TRBD1; V gene: TRBV11-2; CDR3 protein: ASSLQGAENTQY